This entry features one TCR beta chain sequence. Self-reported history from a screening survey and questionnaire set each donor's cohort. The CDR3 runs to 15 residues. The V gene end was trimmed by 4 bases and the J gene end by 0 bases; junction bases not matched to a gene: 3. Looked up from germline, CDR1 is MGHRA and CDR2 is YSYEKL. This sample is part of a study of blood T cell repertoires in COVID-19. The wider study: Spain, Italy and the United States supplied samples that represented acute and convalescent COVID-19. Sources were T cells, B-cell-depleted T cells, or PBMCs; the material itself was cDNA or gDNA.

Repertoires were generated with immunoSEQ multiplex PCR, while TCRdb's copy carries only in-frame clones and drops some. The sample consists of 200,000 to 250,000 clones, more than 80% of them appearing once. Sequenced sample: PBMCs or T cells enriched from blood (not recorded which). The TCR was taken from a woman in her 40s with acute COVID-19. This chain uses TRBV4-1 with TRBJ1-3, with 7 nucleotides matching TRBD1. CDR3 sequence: CASSPRDSSGNTIYF. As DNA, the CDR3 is TGCGCCAGCAGCCCTCGGGACAGCTCTGGAAACACCATATATTTT.